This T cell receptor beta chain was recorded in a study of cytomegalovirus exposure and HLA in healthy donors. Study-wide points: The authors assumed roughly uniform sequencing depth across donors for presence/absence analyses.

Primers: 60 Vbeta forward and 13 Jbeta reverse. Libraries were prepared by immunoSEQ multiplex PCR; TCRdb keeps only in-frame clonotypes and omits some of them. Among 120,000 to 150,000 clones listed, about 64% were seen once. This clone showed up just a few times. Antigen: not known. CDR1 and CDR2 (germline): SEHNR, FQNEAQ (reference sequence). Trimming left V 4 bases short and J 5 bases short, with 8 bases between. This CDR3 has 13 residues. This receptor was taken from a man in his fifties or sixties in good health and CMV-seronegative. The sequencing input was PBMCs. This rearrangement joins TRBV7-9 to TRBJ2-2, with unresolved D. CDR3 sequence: CASSSFSTGELFF. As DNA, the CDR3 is TGTGCCAGCAGCTCCTTCTCTACCGGGGAGCTGTTTTTT.